This is a list of T cell receptor beta chains from one sample in a study of CD8+ T cells in alopecia areata. Libraries were prepared by immunoSEQ multiplex PCR; TCRdb keeps only in-frame clonotypes and omits some of them. Here the sample spans about 190,000 clones, roughly three fifths being singletons. The sample consisted of CD4+ T cells sorted from blood, taken at week 4, from a patient treated with tofacitinib. The receptors shown here come from a human donor with alopecia areata. Each CDR3 is given with its conserved first and last residue. The D gene is left open where the match is weak. Clone size is given for some rows only: seen once, a few or many times, or a class if the clone is expanded.

d_gene	abundance	v_gene	j_gene	CDR3aa	CDR3nt
NA	NA	TRBV4-1	TRBJ2-1	CASSQRNEQFF	TGCGCCAGCAGCCAGAGGAATGAGCAGTTCTTC
NA	NA	TRBV19	TRBJ2-1	CASSMGQSYNEQFF	TGTGCCAGTAGTATGGGGCAGAGCTACAATGAGCAGTTCTTC
NA	NA	TRBV30	TRBJ2-7	CAWRGSSYEQYF	TGTGCCTGGAGGGGGAGCTCCTACGAGCAGTACTTC
NA	NA	TRBV30	TRBJ1-4	CAWSERGEKLFF	TGTGCCTGGAGTGAACGAGGCGAAAAACTGTTTTTT
NA	NA	TRBV30	TRBJ1-2	CAWKGRGGYGYTF	TGTGCCTGGAAGGGCAGGGGAGGCTATGGCTACACCTTC
NA	NA	TRBV2	TRBJ1-5	CASSWVRSNQPQHF	TGTGCCAGCAGTTGGGTGCGGAGCAATCAGCCCCAGCATTTT
NA	NA	TRBV9	TRBJ2-1	CASSVTQDPNNEQFF	TGTGCCAGCAGCGTAACACAGGATCCTAATAATGAGCAGTTCTTC
TRBD1	NA	TRBV7-8	TRBJ1-5	CASSLGTGGGQPQHF	TGTGCCAGCAGCTTAGGTACAGGGGGCGGTCAGCCCCAGCATTTT
TRBD2	few	TRBV4-2	TRBJ2-2	CASSQERGLAGNTGELFF	TGTGCCAGCAGCCAAGAACGCGGACTAGCGGGCAACACCGGGGAGCTGTTTTTT
TRBD1	few	TRBV28	TRBJ1-2	CASRTSPGTGGYGYTF	TGTGCCAGCAGGACAAGTCCCGGGACAGGGGGATATGGCTACACCTTC
TRBD2	NA	TRBV29-1	TRBJ2-1	CSVDSGRRLNEQFF	TGCAGCGTTGATAGCGGGAGGAGGTTAAATGAGCAGTTCTTC
TRBD1	NA	TRBV29-1	TRBJ2-7	CSVSRGTGGYEQYF	TGCAGCGTTTCGCGCGGGACAGGGGGCTACGAGCAGTACTTC
TRBD2	NA	TRBV7-3	TRBJ2-1	CASSLIGGSSYNEQFF	TGTGCCAGCAGCCTTATAGGCGGGAGCTCCTACAATGAGCAGTTCTTC
NA	NA	TRBV7-2	TRBJ1-5	CASSARPSGGNQPQHF	TGTGCCAGCAGCGCCCGACCCTCCGGAGGCAATCAGCCCCAGCATTTT
NA	NA	TRBV30	TRBJ2-2	CAWSVRRRAGTGELFF	TGTGCCTGGAGTGTACGGAGGCGCGCGGGCACCGGGGAGCTGTTTTTT
NA	NA	TRBV28	TRBJ2-3	CTSSLSDTQYF	TGTACCAGCAGTTTATCAGATACGCAGTATTTT
TRBD2	NA	TRBV7-2	TRBJ2-7	CASSLAASGLSSYEQYF	TGTGCCAGCAGCTTAGCGGCTAGCGGGCTCAGCTCCTACGAGCAGTACTTC
TRBD2	NA	TRBV9	TRBJ2-3	CASSAHPGRLDTQYF	TGTGCCAGCAGCGCGCACCCCGGGAGGTTAGATACGCAGTATTTT
TRBD2	NA	TRBV6-5	TRBJ2-7	CASSRLAGEYEQYF	TGTGCCAGCAGCCGACTAGCGGGAGAGTACGAGCAGTACTTC
NA	NA	TRBV29-1	TRBJ1-5	CSVETGGGSNQPQHF	TGCAGCGTTGAGACCGGGGGCGGCAGCAATCAGCCCCAGCATTTT
NA	NA	TRBV30	TRBJ1-5	CAWSAGGAGLSNQPQHF	TGTGCCTGGAGCGCGGGGGGAGCCGGATTGAGCAATCAGCCCCAGCATTTT
TRBD1	once	TRBV6-1	TRBJ2-1	CASSEKPGQGVNEQFF	TGTGCCAGCAGTGAAAAACCGGGACAGGGGGTCAATGAGCAGTTCTTC
TRBD2	many	TRBV4-3	TRBJ2-3	CASSQLWTSGGRDTQYF	TGCGCCAGCAGCCAACTCTGGACTAGCGGAGGCAGGGATACGCAGTATTTT
NA	NA	TRBV5-1	TRBJ2-7	CASSPLGGATYEQYF	TGCGCCAGCAGCCCTCTTGGGGGAGCGACCTACGAGCAGTACTTC
NA	NA	TRBV25-1	TRBJ2-1	CASGTYNEQFF	TGTGCCAGCGGGACGTACAATGAGCAGTTCTTC
TRBD1	few	TRBV14	TRBJ2-1	CASSRPGQSYNEQFF	TGTGCCAGCAGCCGACCGGGACAGTCATACAATGAGCAGTTCTTC
TRBD2	few	TRBV29-1	TRBJ2-3	CSVKGLAGRTDTQYF	TGCAGCGTAAAAGGGCTAGCGGGCCGCACAGATACGCAGTATTTT
NA	NA	TRBV4-2	TRBJ1-2	CASSPTPEKDLYGYTF	TGTGCCAGCAGCCCGACCCCCGAAAAGGACCTCTATGGCTACACCTTC
NA	once	TRBV30	TRBJ1-1	CAWSVGAGAEAFF	TGTGCCTGGAGTGTGGGGGCGGGCGCTGAAGCTTTCTTT
TRBD1	few	TRBV2	TRBJ2-5	CASKQGDQETQYF	TGTGCCAGCAAACAGGGGGACCAAGAGACCCAGTACTTC
NA	NA	TRBV29-1	TRBJ1-2	CSVGGRGDLYGYTF	TGCAGCGTTGGCGGCAGAGGCGATCTCTATGGCTACACCTTC
NA	NA	TRBV6-5	TRBJ1-2	CASSYRGYGYTF	TGTGCCAGCAGTTACAGGGGATATGGCTACACCTTC
TRBD1	NA	TRBV11-2	TRBJ2-7	CASSSGGAGRYEQYF	TGTGCCAGCAGCTCAGGGGGCGCGGGGCGGTACGAGCAGTACTTC
TRBD2	NA	TRBV12-5	TRBJ2-2	CASGPTSAGGNTGELFF	TGTGCTAGTGGTCCCACCTCAGCGGGAGGGAACACCGGGGAGCTGTTTTTT
NA	NA	TRBV5-1	TRBJ2-5	CASSSDSGSGAQYF	TGCGCCAGCAGCAGCGACAGCGGGTCAGGGGCCCAGTACTTC
NA	NA	TRBV2	TRBJ2-7	CASSTQGSEQYF	TGTGCCAGCAGTACCCAGGGGAGCGAGCAGTACTTC
TRBD1	NA	TRBV29-1	TRBJ2-5	CSVEGQGGETQYF	TGCAGCGTTGAAGGACAGGGGGGGGAGACCCAGTACTTC
NA	NA	TRBV7-2	TRBJ2-7	CASSLAREQYF	TGTGCCAGCAGCTTAGCGCGCGAGCAGTACTTC
TRBD1	NA	TRBV29-1	TRBJ2-7	CSVRQGPYEQYF	TGCAGCGTCAGACAGGGACCCTACGAGCAGTACTTC
TRBD1	few	TRBV29-1	TRBJ1-2	CSVEDPGTGDYGYTF	TGCAGCGTTGAAGATCCCGGGACAGGAGATTATGGCTACACCTTC
TRBD2	NA	TRBV10-3	TRBJ2-7	CAISDPGLAGGPSYEQYF	TGTGCCATCAGTGACCCGGGACTAGCGGGAGGGCCTTCGTACGAGCAGTACTTC
NA	once	TRBV4-1	TRBJ2-5	CASSQGDRLETQYF	TGCGCCAGCAGCCAGGGCGACCGTCTAGAGACCCAGTACTTC
NA	NA	TRBV11-2	TRBJ2-2	CASRLTWATGELFF	TGTGCCAGCAGACTAACATGGGCCACCGGGGAGCTGTTTTTT
TRBD1	NA	TRBV5-1	TRBJ1-1	CASSLWAGGTSNTEAFF	TGCGCCAGCAGCTTGTGGGCAGGGGGCACTAGTAACACTGAAGCTTTCTTT
NA	NA	TRBV7-2	TRBJ2-5	CASSLEYVGQETQYF	TGTGCCAGCAGCTTAGAGTATGTGGGGCAAGAGACCCAGTACTTC
TRBD1	NA	TRBV11-2	TRBJ1-2	CASSPTDGTGNTF	TGTGCCAGCAGCCCTACTGATGGGACAGGGAACACCTTC
TRBD2	few	TRBV28	TRBJ2-3	CASSVLAAGPDTQYF	TGTGCCAGCAGCGTCCTAGCGGCGGGGCCCGATACGCAGTATTTT
NA	NA	TRBV30	TRBJ1-5	CAWSTSGTNQPQHF	TGTGCCTGGAGTACCAGCGGTACCAATCAGCCCCAGCATTTT
NA	NA	TRBV29-1	TRBJ2-1	CSVEVEGGYSNEQFF	TGCAGCGTTGAAGTTGAGGGGGGGTACAGCAATGAGCAGTTCTTC
NA	NA	TRBV5-4	TRBJ2-5	CASSLVSGRETQYF	TGTGCCAGCAGCTTGGTTTCAGGGCGAGAGACCCAGTACTTC
TRBD1	few	TRBV6-5	TRBJ1-5	CASRYRGDQPQHF	TGTGCCAGCAGATACAGGGGCGATCAGCCCCAGCATTTT
NA	NA	TRBV27	TRBJ1-4	CASSLSSGEQLFF	TGTGCCAGCAGTTTATCGAGTGGGGAACAACTGTTTTTT
NA	NA	TRBV30	TRBJ1-5	CAWSVQTGPPNQPQHF	TGTGCCTGGAGTGTTCAAACCGGGCCCCCCAATCAGCCCCAGCATTTT
NA	NA	TRBV19	TRBJ1-2	CASAENYGYTF	TGTGCCAGTGCAGAAAACTATGGCTACACCTTC
NA	NA	TRBV6-5	TRBJ2-3	CASRMADTQYF	TGTGCCAGCAGGATGGCAGATACGCAGTATTTT
NA	few	TRBV29-1	TRBJ1-1	CSVAAGQNTEAFF	TGCAGCGTCGCCGCGGGACAGAACACTGAAGCTTTCTTT
TRBD2	once	TRBV4-2	TRBJ2-5	CASSQNPAGGQETQYF	TGTGCCAGCAGCCAGAATCCAGCGGGAGGGCAGGAGACCCAGTACTTC